This T cell receptor (beta chain) was sequenced for a study of T cell responses to AZD1222 COVID-19 vaccine. Study-wide findings and caveats: Regions 160-218 and 743-854 held dominance among vaccine-associated CD4 TCRs, which spanned spike. Unmutated regions of variants are reportedly targeted by nearly half of spike-specific TCRs. Samples come after the peak T cell response, not at day 14. Only a handful of AZD1222 recipients tested seropositive at baseline.

Notes on this clone: What it binds is not known.

The repertoire was sequenced with immunoSEQ multiplex PCR; TCRdb's copy has only in-frame clones and lacks some. The table includes tens of thousands of clones, around nine tenths detected once. Germline V CDR1 and CDR2: SGHRS, YFSETQ. The CDR3 spans 15 residues. Trimming took 5 bases from V and 5 from J, leaving 14 bases between them. V gene TRBV5-1 combines with J gene TRBJ1-6; tentative D call: TRBD1 (6 bases). The origin of this receptor is an adult in good health. The source material was peripheral blood, sampled on day 0 of AZD1222 vaccination. The CDR3 reads CASRLSGTNNSPLHF. The CDR3 region has the DNA TGCGCCAGCAGACTCTCCGGGACAAATAATTCACCCCTCCACTTT.